One and the same sample provided the 18 T cell receptor beta chains below, sequenced in a study of CXCR3-negative and CXCR3-positive naive CD8 T cells. UMI-labeled 5' RACE TRB cDNA libraries were prepared from the cells. TCRdb reprocessed the 5' RACE reads and stores each CDR3 protein as one record, lacking DNA. The sample table includes some 130,000 distinct CDR3 sequences. Sequencing was performed on naive CXCR3- CD8+ T cells from blood. The subset here: CD45RO-CCR7+CD27+CD95- naive CD8+ T cells lacking CXCR3 (TNR3-). These TCRs come from a human donor in good health. Some clones in this sample may be carry-over from other donors' samples.

The CDR3 protein is CSARGDPYEQYF. The V call is TRBV29-1, the J call TRBJ2-7; TCRdb outputs TRBD1, but without DNA this stays unchecked. The germline CDR1 and CDR2 sequences are SQVTM and ANQGSEA. This CDR3 has 12 residues.

The chain has TRBV2 and TRBJ2-7. The CDR3 sequence is 13 residues long. Per germline, CDR1 SNHLY and CDR2 FYNNEI. CDR3 residues: CASSEEAGRRAYF.

The gene calls are TRBV11-2 and TRBJ2-1; TCRdb picks TRBD2, but there is no DNA to check that call. Germline lookup yields CDR1 SGHAT and CDR2 FQNNGV. The CDR3 is 17 amino acids. The CDR3 reads CASSIGLAGGDYNEQFF.

This rearrangement joins TRBV30 to TRBJ2-7; without DNA, the TCRdb call of TRBD2 cannot be checked. The V gene's germline CDR1 is GTSNPN and CDR2 SVGIG (reference sequence). CDR3 length equals 18 residues. The CDR3: CAWTDTVISGALSYEQYF.

The J gene is TRBJ2-3, the V gene TRBV14; TCRdb's D call, TRBD1, is unchecked because there is no DNA. Germline CDR1 is SGHDN and CDR2 is FVKESK. This CDR3 region has 18 residues. CDR3 amino acids: CASSQEGEGWTSTDTQYF.

The chain combines TRBV29-1 with TRBJ2-2; TCRdb outputs TRBD1, but without DNA this stays unchecked. This CDR3 is 15 amino acids long. Per germline, CDR1 SQVTM and CDR2 ANQGSEA. This CDR3 is CSVAGTGERTGELFF.

The chain couples TRBV5-6 to TRBJ2-1; TCRdb designates TRBD1, a call that cannot be tested without DNA. The CDR3 runs 13 residues. Germline lookup yields CDR1 SGHDT and CDR2 YYEEEE. The CDR3 loop is CASSLGQEGEQFF.

The V and J genes are TRBV5-1 and TRBJ2-1; the TCRdb D gene call, TRBD2, has no DNA to confirm it. Germline CDR1 is SGHRS and CDR2 is YFSETQ. The CDR3 has 15 amino acids. CDR3 region: CASSPTSGSRHEQFF.

V gene TRBV3-1 combines with J gene TRBJ2-7; TCRdb gives TRBD2 as the D gene, but with no DNA this cannot be confirmed. The CDR3 consists of 18 residues. Germline loops: CDR1 LGHDT, CDR2 YNNKEL (reference sequence). Here the CDR3 reads CASSQRFAVTLIGDEQYF.

V is TRBV2 and J is TRBJ2-4. CDR1 and CDR2 from the germline V gene are SNHLY and FYNNEI. This CDR3 has 14 residues. The CDR3 sequence: CASRHGIAKNIQYF.

The J gene is TRBJ2-7, the V gene TRBV28; TCRdb's D call of TRBD2 is untestable without DNA. There are 15 residues in the CDR3. The germline CDR1 and CDR2 sequences are MDHEN and SYDVKM. The CDR3 is CASSPGLASSYEQYF.

The rearrangement links TRBV9 to TRBJ2-1. Germline CDR1 is SGDLS and CDR2 is YYNGEE. This CDR3 has 15 amino acids. CDR3 sequence: CASSVGRHFPNEQFF.

The genes are TRBV13 and TRBJ1-1; without DNA, the TCRdb call of TRBD1 cannot be checked. This CDR3 has 15 amino acids. Per the germline V gene, CDR1 is PRHDT and CDR2 is FYEKMQ (reference sequence). The CDR3 loop reads CASSLDRDRNTEAFF.

The chain employs TRBV4-2 and TRBJ1-1. The CDR3 contains 14 residues. The germline V gene has CDR1 LGHNA and CDR2 YNFKEQ. The CDR3 here is CASSQVGVGTEAFF.

This chain uses TRBV12-2 with TRBJ1-2; the TCRdb call, TRBD1, lacks DNA for checking. TRBV12-2 is a pseudogene locus. The CDR3 spans 14 residues. Here the CDR3 reads CASRPRAGNYGYTF.

The V and J genes are TRBV12-3 or TRBV12-4 and TRBJ2-5. The length of the CDR3 is 13 residues. The CDR3 here is CASSLGSLRTQYF.

Here the CDR3 reads CASSQDVTGTGTYEQYF. This chain uses TRBV4-1 with TRBJ2-7; TCRdb indicates TRBD1, and absent DNA this call remains unverified. CDR1 is MGHRA and CDR2 is YSYEKL in the germline V gene. The CDR3 is 17 residues long.

The V call is TRBV29-1, the J call TRBJ2-3; TCRdb returns TRBD1, unconfirmable since there is no DNA. CDR3 size: 17 residues. Per the germline V gene, CDR1 is SQVTM and CDR2 is ANQGSEA. The CDR3 sequence: CSVDGWERGVGTDTQYF.